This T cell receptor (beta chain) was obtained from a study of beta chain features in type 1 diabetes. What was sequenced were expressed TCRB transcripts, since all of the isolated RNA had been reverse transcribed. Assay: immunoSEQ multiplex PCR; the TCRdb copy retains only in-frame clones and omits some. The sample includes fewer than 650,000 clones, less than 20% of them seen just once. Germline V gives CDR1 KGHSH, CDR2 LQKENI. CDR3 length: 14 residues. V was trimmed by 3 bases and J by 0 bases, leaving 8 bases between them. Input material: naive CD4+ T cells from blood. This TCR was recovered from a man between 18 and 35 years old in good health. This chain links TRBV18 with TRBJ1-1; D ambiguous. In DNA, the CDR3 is TGTGCCAGCTCACCCGATATCTTGAACACTGAAGCTTTCTTT. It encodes CASSPDILNTEAFF. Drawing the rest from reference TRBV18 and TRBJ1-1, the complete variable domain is NAGVMQNPRHLVRRRGQEARLRCSPMKGHSHVYWYRQLPEEGLKFMVYLQKENIIDESGMPKERFSAEFPKEGPSILRIQQVVRGDSAAYFCASSPDILNTEAFFGQGTRLTVV.